This TCR beta chain was retrieved from a study of early T cells in non-severe SARS-CoV-2 infection. Study context: RNA in bulk from unsorted whole blood was sequenced, and chains were unpaired.

A single record per CDR3 protein comes from TCRdb applying MiXCR to the 5' RACE reads. The sample lists 35,000 to 45,000 distinct CDR3 sequences; 7.9% were seen once. In this sample, this clonotype turned up many times. This CDR3 is 15 amino acids long. Germline V CDR1 and CDR2: MDHEN, SYDVKM. Losses at the gene ends were 6 bases for V and 5 bases for J; bases not matched to a gene: 12. The source was whole blood, collected at baseline. This receptor was identified in an adult who was a healthcare worker with PCR-confirmed SARS-CoV-2 infection or an uninfected control (not recorded which). The chain employs TRBV28 and TRBJ2-5; TRBD2 aligns across 7 bases. The CDR3 region is CASRLYGGSFETQYF. CDR3 nucleotide sequence: TGTGCCAGCAGACTTTACGGGGGGTCGTTCGAGACCCAGTACTTC.